The T cell receptor beta chain described here comes from a study of blood T cells in healthy people across ages. Regarding this clonotype: Its target is not known.

A J-beta primer mix and a sample-barcoded 5' primer were used in a second PCR of about 7 to 12 cycles. Template switching added a 12-random-nucleotide identifier to every cDNA molecule. TCRdb itself ran the 5' RACE reads through MiXCR, one entry per CDR3 protein. This table holds just over 1 million distinct CDR3 sequences, around 43% found once. This CDR3 is built from 16 residues. The V gene's germline CDR1 is LGHDT and CDR2 YNNKEL (reference sequence). V shed 1 base, J shed 7 bases, and the junction held 9 bases outside the gene matches. Study conclusions and caveats: Older age coincided with a roughly linear decline in TCR beta diversity per million T cells.

The sequence was collected from a woman aged 60-70 years in good health. This sequence joins TRBV3-1 and TRBJ2-5; 10 nucleotides line up with TRBD2. Sample: blood. CDR3 region: CASSQVRGTSVGTQYF. As DNA, the CDR3 is TGTGCCAGCAGCCAAGTCAGAGGGACTAGCGTCGGGACCCAGTACTTC.